A single sample gave rise to the 20 T cell receptor beta chains below, sequenced in a study of CD8+CD57+ T cells in acquired aplastic anemia (dated by TCRdb to the late 2010s). The instrument given in TCRdb is Illumina HiSeq 2000. Genomic DNA served as template for TCR beta VDJ combination and CDR3 sequence profiling. TCRdb reanalyzed the raw reads on its own, using fastp at Q25 for trimming and MiXCR for clone calling, and kept in-frame beta chains. Each entry is one CDR3 protein sequence, shown with its most common DNA and genes. The sample has 110,000 or so distinct CDR3 sequences on record, 58% of them singletons. The ten biggest clones cover about 29% of the sample. Patients chosen for sequencing had shown expansion of CD8+CD57+ cells by flow cytometry. Sequencing was performed on sorted CD4+, CD8+, or CD8+CD57+ T cells (not recorded which) from PBMCs. These receptors all come from a human donor with aplastic anemia.

This chain links TRBV19 with TRBJ1-1, with D maybe TRBD1 (5 bases). The V gene's germline CDR1 is LNHDA and CDR2 SQIVND (reference sequence). Trimming stripped 4 bases from V and 11 bases from J, with 11 bases between. The CDR3 covers 11 residues. The chain's CDR3 is CASSNGHPAFF. CDR3 coding DNA: TGTGCCAGTAGTAATGGACATCCGGCTTTCTTT.

The CDR3 sequence: CSAQIRDRVHEQYF. CDR3 in DNA: TGCAGCGCCCAAATCCGGGACAGGGTGCACGAGCAGTACTTC. The chain has TRBV29-1 and TRBJ2-7; 9 nucleotides match TRBD1. The CDR3 has 14 amino acids. Trimming at V came to 7 bases and at J to 5 bases, leaving 12 bases not matched to a gene. Germline CDR1 reads SQVTM; CDR2 reads ANQGSEA.

This rearrangement joins TRBV7-2 to TRBJ2-5; D not certain. The CDR3 loop spans 13 amino acids. The V gene's germline CDR1 is SGHTA and CDR2 FQGNSA. Trimming took off 3 bases at V and 1 base at J, with 6 bases between the two ends. The CDR3 region has the DNA TGTGCCAGCAGCTTGGACCCCCAAGAGACCCAGTACTTC. Translating it yields CASSLDPQETQYF.

The chain carries TRBV19 and TRBJ1-1; 7 bases align to TRBD1. Germline V CDR1 and CDR2: LNHDA, SQIVND (reference sequence). V shed 3 bases and J 10 bases; nucleotides not matched to a gene: 14. The CDR3 runs to 15 residues. This CDR3 is CASSIPLQGTGGAFF. CDR3 in DNA: TGTGCCAGTAGTATCCCTCTACAGGGGACGGGAGGAGCTTTCTTT. Using reference TRBV19 and TRBJ1-1 for the parts outside the CDR3, the full variable domain is DGGITQSPKYLFRKEGQNVTLSCEQNLNHDAMYWYRQDPGQGLRLIYYSQIVNDFQKGDIAEGYSVSREKKESFPLTVTSAQKNPTAFYLCASSIPLQGTGGAFFGQGTRLTVV.

The V and J genes are TRBV20-1 and TRBJ2-7; D is possibly TRBD1 (6 bases). Deletions cut 8 bases from V and 5 bases from J, with 13 bases between. CDR1 and CDR2 (germline): DFQATT, SNEGSKA (reference sequence). The length of the CDR3 is 11 residues. This CDR3 reads CSTYRVHEQYF. The CDR3 region has the DNA TGCAGTACGTACAGGGTCCACGAGCAGTACTTC.

The chain has TRBV29-1 and TRBJ1-1; D gene unclear. The CDR3 is 10 amino acids. Germline CDR1 is SQVTM and CDR2 is ANQGSEA. The V gene lost 7 bases and the J gene lost 7 bases, with 10 bases spanning the gap. CDR3 nucleotide sequence: TGCAGCGCCCCCGGTATTGAAGCTTTCTTT. This gives the protein CSAPGIEAFF.

This clonotype turned up a few times. The chain joins TRBV7-9 to TRBJ2-7; TRBD1 matches 7 bases. Unmatched junction bases numbered 2, after V lost 5 bases and J lost 7 bases. The CDR3 loop spans 11 amino acids. Germline lookup yields CDR1 SEHNR and CDR2 FQNEAQ (reference sequence). CDR3 region: CASSRQGEQYF. As DNA, the CDR3 is TGTGCCAGCAGCAGACAGGGAGAGCAGTACTTC.

The chain uses TRBV24-1 and TRBJ2-1; D not resolved. V was trimmed by 1 base and J by 5 bases, leaving 5 bases between them. The CDR3 spans 13 residues. Per germline, CDR1 KGHDR and CDR2 SFDVKD. CDR3 sequence reads: CATSDFQNNEQFF. The CDR3 DNA reads as TGTGCCACCAGTGATTTCCAGAACAATGAGCAGTTCTTC.

The V and J genes are TRBV10-1 and TRBJ2-6; D may be TRBD2 (6 bases). The CDR3 has 16 amino acids. V was pared by 6 bases and J by 2 bases, with 14 bases between. CDR1 WNHNN and CDR2 SYGVQD come from the germline V gene (reference sequence). The DNA for the CDR3 is TGCGCCAGCAGCAGTGTGGAGGGCCCTGGGGCCAACGTCCTGACTTTC. Its translation is CASSSVEGPGANVLTF.

Turning to this clonotype: The junction and the germline gene differ at one end; a read error may be behind it. The CDR3 region has the DNA TGTGCCAGCAGCTCGGACGGGACTAGCACAGACACGCAGTATTTT. It is translated as CASSSDGTSTDTQYF. The chain recombines TRBV11-1 with TRBJ2-3; 9 bases map to TRBD2. The CDR3 has 15 amino acids. Germline values: CDR1 SGHAT, CDR2 FQDESV (reference sequence).

The V call is TRBV6-1, the J call TRBJ2-7; 7 bases line up with TRBD1. After removal of 6 bases from V and 0 bases from J, the junction contained 5 bases not matched to a gene. Germline loops: CDR1 MNHNS, CDR2 SASEGT. The CDR3 runs to 14 residues. The CDR3 region is CASSIRDSSYEQYF. The CDR3 region has the DNA TGTGCCAGCAGCATTAGGGACAGCTCCTACGAGCAGTACTTC.

Details on this clonotype: A junction end diverges from the germline sequence, so it may reflect a read error. The gene calls are TRBV20-1 and TRBJ2-7; 7 nucleotides align to TRBD1. CDR3 length equals 15 residues. Germline lookup yields CDR1 DFQATT and CDR2 SNEGSKA (reference sequence). CDR3 residues: CGARGETGSINEQYF. DNA of the CDR3: TGCGGTGCTAGAGGGGAGACAGGGTCTATAAACGAGCAGTACTTC.

This clonotype came up a few times. The CDR3 loop is CATSEAAVSPYQETQYF. Here the CDR3 DNA reads TGTGCCACCAGTGAGGCCGCCGTTAGCCCGTACCAAGAGACCCAGTACTTC. The chain uses TRBV24-1 and TRBJ2-5; D is uncertain. The CDR3 runs 17 residues. Looked up from germline, CDR1 is KGHDR and CDR2 is SFDVKD. Trimming took 4 bases from V and 0 from J, leaving 17 bases between them.

There are many counts of this clonotype. V gene TRBV2 combines with J gene TRBJ2-1, with unresolved D. Germline values: CDR1 SNHLY, CDR2 FYNNEI. This CDR3 region has 11 residues. Trimming left V 4 bases short and J 5 bases short, with 3 bases between. The CDR3: CASSADNEQFF. DNA for the CDR3: TGTGCCAGCAGTGCGGACAATGAGCAGTTCTTC.

V is TRBV27 and J is TRBJ2-3, with 9 bases that match TRBD2. Germline lookup yields CDR1 MNHEY and CDR2 SMNVEV (reference sequence). Germline trimming cut 7 bases from V and 4 bases from J; bases unmatched to any gene: 3. The CDR3 is made up of 13 amino acids. The CDR3 coding sequence is TGTGCCAGCAACGAGCGGGAGGCAGATACGCAGTATTTT. This translates into CASNEREADTQYF.

V usage is TRBV29-1 and J usage is TRBJ1-2, with D perhaps matching TRBD1 (6 bases). Trimming removed 2 bases from V and 2 bases from J, with 12 bases in between. The CDR3 consists of 14 residues. Looked up from germline, CDR1 is SQVTM and CDR2 is ANQGSEA. CDR3 sequence: CSVEIQGLNYGYTF. The CDR3 DNA reads TGCAGCGTTGAAATACAGGGCCTGAACTATGGCTACACCTTC.

CDR3 amino acids: CASSLGQGLNVLTF. The CDR3 DNA follows: TGCGCCAGCAGCTTGGGGCAGGGGCTCAACGTCCTGACTTTC. This chain uses TRBV5-1 with TRBJ2-6, with D maybe TRBD1 (6 bases). The V end lost 0 bases, the J end lost 9 bases, and 10 bases lay between the germline ends. Germline V CDR1 and CDR2: SGHRS, YFSETQ. CDR3 length: 14 amino acids.

V usage is TRBV10-3 and J usage is TRBJ2-3; D might be TRBD2 (7 bases). Germline V lookup: CDR1 ENHRY, CDR2 SYGVKD. This CDR3 has 20 residues. With 3 bases removed from V and 2 bases from J, the gap between germline ends came to 27 bases. The CDR3 nucleotides are TGTGCCATCAGTGACTACGACAGGCTCGGTCTAGCGGCCAACACAGATACGCAGTATTTT. This codes for CAISDYDRLGLAANTDTQYF.

The chain carries TRBV3-1 and TRBJ2-5; 8 bases agree with TRBD2. Per the germline V gene, CDR1 is LGHDT and CDR2 is YNNKEL (reference sequence). This CDR3 is built from 16 residues. The V gene end was trimmed by 1 base and the J gene end by 5 bases; junction bases not matched to a gene: 9. The chain's CDR3 is CASSQGLAGPGETQYF. The DNA of the CDR3 is TGTGCCAGCAGCCAAGGATTAGCGGGGCCTGGGGAGACCCAGTACTTC.

This clonotype was counted a few times. This may stem from a read error, because a much larger clone lies one nucleotide away. This sequence joins TRBV27 and TRBJ2-7; 8 bases match TRBD1. This CDR3 has 15 amino acids. The J segment lost 3 bases and the V segment lost 3 bases, leaving 7 bases of the junction unmatched. Germline CDR1 MNHEY, CDR2 SMNVEV (reference sequence). The DNA for the CDR3 is TGTGCCAGCAGTTTCTCTGGGACAGGTGGCTACGAGCAGTACTTC. Protein product: CASSFSGTGGYEQYF.